The 5 T cell receptor beta chains listed next were all sequenced from one sample in a study of blood T cell repertoires in COVID-19. Some clones are missing from TCRdb's copy, which holds only in-frame ones; the method was immunoSEQ multiplex PCR. This table has some 320,000 clones, around 89% appearing once. Material for sequencing was peripheral blood. These receptors came from a woman in her thirties who had recovered from COVID-19.

In DNA, the CDR3 is TGCGCCAGCAGCCAAGAGGGACATTCCAACTATGGCTACACCTTC. It encodes CASSQEGHSNYGYTF. The chain carries TRBV4-1 and TRBJ1-2; tentative D call: TRBD1 (6 bases). Germline CDR1 is MGHRA and CDR2 is YSYEKL. V was clipped by 0 bases and J by 2 bases, with 10 bases between them. CDR3 size: 15 residues.

The J gene is TRBJ2-7, the V gene TRBV20-1, with D possibly TRBD1 on 5 matching bases. The CDR3 totals 11 residues. Germline assignment: CDR1 DFQATT and CDR2 SNEGSKA (reference sequence). CDR3 amino acids: CGAASTYEQYF. CDR3 in DNA: TGCGGGGCCGCAAGCACCTACGAGCAGTACTTC.

V is TRBV9 and J is TRBJ1-1; no firm D call. Germline V gene lookup returns CDR1 SGDLS and CDR2 YYNGEE. Trimming stripped 0 bases from V and 1 base from J, with 4 bases between. The CDR3 loop spans 13 amino acids. CDR3 in DNA: TGTGCCAGCAGCGTAGCTACGAACACTGAAGCTTTCTTT. This translates into CASSVATNTEAFF.

The rearrangement uses TRBV7-3 and TRBJ2-1; maybe TRBD1 (6 bases). CDR3 length equals 13 residues. CDR1 SGHTA and CDR2 FQGTGA come from the germline V gene. V was trimmed by 4 bases and J by 3 bases, leaving 7 bases between them. CDR3 bases: TGTGCCAGCAGCTCGGACAGCTACAATGAGCAGTTCTTC. Amino acid sequence: CASSSDSYNEQFF. The full variable domain, with the rest looked up from reference TRBV7-3 and TRBJ2-1, is GAGVSQTPSNKVTEKGKYVELRCDPISGHTALYWYRQSLGQGPEFLIYFQGTGAADDSGLPNDRFFAVRPEGSVSTLKIQRTERGDSAVYLCASSSDSYNEQFFGPGTRLTVL.

This clone showed up just once. The sample contains more than one DNA sequence encoding this CDR3. The chain couples TRBV28 to TRBJ1-5, with 9 bases aligning to TRBD1. Germline V CDR1 and CDR2: MDHEN, SYDVKM. This CDR3 is 15 amino acids long. J gave up 5 bases and V 4 bases, and 6 bases lay outside the gene matches. CDR3 in amino acids: CASSSRDRVYQPQHF. CDR3 nucleotides: TGTGCCAGCAGTTCCCGGGACAGGGTTTATCAGCCCCAGCATTTT.